Each of the 3 T cell receptor beta chains below was sequenced from the same sample in a study of cytomegalovirus exposure and HLA in healthy donors. PCR primers comprised 60 Vbeta and 13 Jbeta primers. Here immunoSEQ multiplex PCR was the method, and the copy in TCRdb shows in-frame clones only, minus some. The sample lists 130,000 or so clones, approximately 80% occurring once. The sequenced sample was PBMCs. The source of these receptors is a man between 18 and 35 years old in good health and CMV-seronegative.

The chain carries TRBV10-1 and TRBJ2-7; the D is unclear. The germline gives CDR1 WNHNN, CDR2 SYGVQD (reference sequence). The CDR3 runs to 13 residues. Trimming took off 0 bases at V and 0 bases at J, with 3 bases between the two ends. CDR3 region: CASSESSSYEQYF. The CDR3 region has the DNA TGCGCCAGCAGTGAGTCGAGCTCCTACGAGCAGTACTTC.

The V gene is TRBV7-2, the J gene TRBJ2-7; D unclear. The CDR3 spans 13 residues. With 1 base removed from V and 3 bases from J, the gap between germline ends came to 7 bases. Looked up from germline, CDR1 is SGHTA and CDR2 is FQGNSA. The CDR3 coding sequence is TGTGCCAGCAGCTTAGGCGGCCACTACGAGCAGTACTTC. This translates into CASSLGGHYEQYF.

This clone was seen once. CDR3: CASSPAGGIYGYTF. For the CDR3, the DNA is TGCGCCAGCAGTCCGGCAGGGGGCATCTATGGCTACACCTTC. This chain connects TRBV10-2 to TRBJ1-2, with 8 bases matching TRBD1. V dropped 5 bases and J dropped 4; count of bases not matched to a gene: 6. This CDR3 has 14 residues. Germline CDR1 WSHSY, CDR2 SAAADI.